The 23 T cell receptor beta chains reported below all come from one sample, sequenced in a study of cytomegalovirus exposure and HLA in healthy donors. A multiplex PCR was run with 60 Vbeta primers and 13 Jbeta primers. Some clones are missing from TCRdb's copy, which holds only in-frame ones; the method was immunoSEQ multiplex PCR. The data show about 130,000 clones, 65% to 75% seen once. The sequenced sample was PBMCs. The receptors were sampled from a woman in her forties or fifties in good health and CMV-seropositive.

CDR3 sequence reads: CAWSVMGQGVYEQYF. CDR3 coding DNA: TGTGCCTGGAGTGTAATGGGACAGGGGGTATACGAGCAGTACTTC. V and J are TRBV30 and TRBJ2-7; 11 nucleotides align to TRBD1. CDR1 is GTSNPN, CDR2 SVGIG, per germline (reference sequence). The CDR3 has 15 residues. Trimming at V came to 0 bases and at J to 4 bases, leaving 5 bases not matched to a gene.

The chain recombines TRBV20-1 with TRBJ2-7, with D uncertain. CDR1 is DFQATT and CDR2 is SNEGSKA in the germline V gene (reference sequence). The V gene lost 1 base and the J gene lost 4 bases, with 5 bases spanning the gap. This CDR3 has 11 residues. The DNA for the CDR3 is TGCAGTGCTAGAGGGCAGTACGAGCAGTACTTC. Translated: CSARGQYEQYF.

The chain links TRBV5-6 to TRBJ2-1; no definite D call. Trimming removed 4 bases at V and 0 bases at J, with 5 bases between. This CDR3 has 13 residues. The germline gives CDR1 SGHDT, CDR2 YYEEEE. This CDR3 reads CASSPVSYNEQFF. The CDR3 coding sequence is TGTGCCAGCAGCCCGGTCTCCTACAATGAGCAGTTCTTC.

The chain has TRBV4-2 and TRBJ2-3; tentatively, D is TRBD1 (5 bases). CDR3 length: 15 amino acids. CDR1 and CDR2 (germline): LGHNA, YNFKEQ. The V end lost 2 bases, the J end lost 0 bases, and 9 bases lay between the germline ends. Written as DNA, the CDR3 is TGTGCCAGCAGCCAATCCGACAGTAGCACAGATACGCAGTATTTT. Its protein is CASSQSDSSTDTQYF.

The chain recombines TRBV7-2 with TRBJ2-3; tentatively, D is TRBD2 (5 bases). V lost 1 base to trimming and J lost 2 bases, with 10 bases between them. CDR3 size: 15 residues. Germline V CDR1 and CDR2: SGHTA, FQGNSA. CDR3 protein: CASSLVGATTDTQYF. The CDR3 DNA sequence: TGTGCCAGCAGCTTAGTGGGAGCCACCACAGATACGCAGTATTTT.

The gene calls are TRBV25-1 and TRBJ1-4; tentatively, D is TRBD1 (5 bases). With 6 bases removed from V and 6 bases from J, the gap between germline ends came to 20 bases. The CDR3 is 16 residues long. Germline CDR1 MGHDK, CDR2 SYGVNS. The CDR3 bases are TGTGCCAGCAGCACCTGGACATCCCAGCCGGATGAAAAACTGTTTTTT. This encodes CASSTWTSQPDEKLFF.

This clone was seen only a few times. The rearrangement uses TRBV6-6 and TRBJ2-7; tentative D call: TRBD2 (6 bases). V was cut by 10 bases and J by 2 bases, with 15 bases left in between. There are 13 residues in the CDR3. The germline V gene has CDR1 MNHNY and CDR2 SVGAGI (reference sequence). DNA for the CDR3: TGTGCCACCTCCGGGGGTTCCGCCTACGAGCAGTACTTC. Amino acids: CATSGGSAYEQYF.

The chain joins TRBV29-1 to TRBJ1-1, with 7 bases aligning to TRBD1. The germline V gene has CDR1 SQVTM and CDR2 ANQGSEA. The junction had 2 bases not matched to a gene; V was cut back by 7 bases and J by 0 bases. This CDR3 is built from 12 residues. CDR3 sequence reads: CSAGQMNTEAFF. CDR3 bases: TGCAGCGCGGGACAGATGAACACTGAAGCTTTCTTT.

A remark on this clone: At one of its ends the junction is not consistent with the germline gene, which may arise from a read error. The chain joins TRBV7-9 to TRBJ2-6; D is possibly TRBD1 or TRBD2 (5 bases each). This CDR3 region has 19 residues. The germline gives CDR1 SEHNR, CDR2 FQNEAQ (reference sequence). CDR3 residues: CSSSLAPFQGSTGANVLTF. DNA of the CDR3: TGTTCCAGCAGCTTAGCGCCTTTTCAGGGTAGTACTGGGGCCAACGTCCTGACTTTC. The full variable domain, its missing parts supplied by reference TRBV7-9 and TRBJ2-6, is DTGVSQNPRHKITKRGQNVTFRCDPISEHNRLYWYRQTLGQGPEFLTYFQNEAQLEKSRLLSDRFSAERPKGSFSTLEIQRTEQGDSAMYLCSSSLAPFQGSTGANVLTFGAGSRLTVL.

This clone was detected a few times. This chain uses TRBV13 with TRBJ1-2; D gene ambiguous. Germline loops: CDR1 PRHDT, CDR2 FYEKMQ (reference sequence). The CDR3 has 16 residues. Trimming pared 6 bases from V and 0 bases from J, leaving 17 bases between. CDR3 in amino acids: CASSFPRGSPNYGYTF. Here the CDR3 DNA reads TGTGCCAGCAGTTTCCCTCGAGGGTCTCCTAACTATGGCTACACCTTC.

This clone has more than one count but fewer than ten. The chain couples TRBV30 to TRBJ1-5; weak D call: TRBD1 (6 bases). Per germline, CDR1 GTSNPN and CDR2 SVGIG (reference sequence). V lost 1 base, J lost 2 bases, and 15 bases lay in between. This CDR3 has 16 residues. The CDR3 sequence is CAWSANDRHGNQPQHF. Here the CDR3 DNA reads TGTGCCTGGAGTGCTAACGACAGGCATGGCAATCAGCCCCAGCATTTT. The entire variable domain, with the rest obtained from reference TRBV30 and TRBJ1-5, is as follows: SQTIHQWPATLVQPVGSPLSLECTVEGTSNPNLYWYRQAAGRGLQLLFYSVGIGQISSEVPQNLSASRPQDRQFILSSKKLLLSDSGFYLCAWSANDRHGNQPQHFGDGTRLSIL.

Only a few counts were recorded for this clone. The chain couples TRBV4-1 to TRBJ2-7, with D uncertain. Trimming pared 1 base from V and 6 bases from J, leaving 19 bases between. Germline lookup yields CDR1 MGHRA and CDR2 YSYEKL. CDR3 size: 16 residues. Here the CDR3 reads CASSQGYSHRKPEQYF. The CDR3 nucleotides are TGCGCCAGCAGCCAAGGTTATTCCCACAGAAAACCCGAGCAGTACTTC.

The chain has TRBV30 and TRBJ2-3; D gene ambiguous. The CDR3 has 13 amino acids. V lost 4 bases and J 0 bases, leaving 8 bases between the germline ends. The germline V gene encodes CDR1 GTSNPN and CDR2 SVGIG (reference sequence). CDR3 DNA sequence: TGTGCCTGGAAGACACCGAGCACAGATACGCAGTATTTT. This sequence encodes CAWKTPSTDTQYF.

This clone has ten or more counts. The chain employs TRBV15 and TRBJ1-6, with 9 bases aligning to TRBD1. V lost 0 bases and J lost 7; bases outside the gene matches: 4. CDR1 LNHNV and CDR2 YYDKDF come from the germline V gene (reference sequence). The CDR3 runs 16 residues. The CDR3 is CATSREQGAGNSPLHF. The CDR3 DNA reads TGTGCCACCAGCAGAGAACAGGGGGCAGGGAATTCACCCCTCCACTTT.

This clone has a handful of counts. This chain connects TRBV5-4 to TRBJ1-2; 8 nucleotides line up with TRBD1. The V gene's germline CDR1 is SGHNT and CDR2 YYREEE (reference sequence). The CDR3 consists of 14 residues. V shed 0 bases, J shed 8 bases, and the junction held 6 bases outside the gene matches. CDR3 in amino acids: CASSLGGTGGGYTF. CDR3 DNA sequence: TGTGCCAGCAGCTTGGGGGGGACAGGTGGGGGCTACACCTTC.

This clone occurred a few times. The chain recombines TRBV27 with TRBJ2-7, with 7 positions matching TRBD1. Germline V gene lookup returns CDR1 MNHEY and CDR2 SMNVEV (reference sequence). J gave up 6 bases and V 3 bases, and 11 bases lay outside the gene matches. The CDR3 length is 15 residues. The CDR3 loop is CASSLGPTGVAEQYF. CDR3 DNA sequence: TGTGCCAGCAGTTTGGGGCCCACAGGGGTCGCCGAGCAGTACTTC.

This clone has a handful of counts. The chain links TRBV5-6 to TRBJ1-4, with D uncertain. Germline V gives CDR1 SGHDT, CDR2 YYEEEE. Trimming took 4 bases from V and 0 from J, leaving 7 bases between them. The CDR3 covers 14 residues. This chain's CDR3 is CASSPTATNEKLFF. CDR3 DNA sequence: TGTGCCAGCAGCCCAACTGCAACTAATGAAAAACTGTTTTTT. Full variable domain (remainder filled in from reference TRBV5-6 and TRBJ1-4): DAGVTQSPTHLIKTRGQQVTLRCSPKSGHDTVSWYQQALGQGPQFIFQYYEEEERQRGNFPDRFSGHQFPNYSSELNVNALLLGDSALYLCASSPTATNEKLFFGSGTQLSVL.

The chain combines TRBV27 with TRBJ1-1, with 7 nucleotides matching TRBD1. In germline, CDR1 is MNHEY, CDR2 SMNVEV (reference sequence). The CDR3 extends over 15 amino acids. J was trimmed by 0 bases and V by 5 bases; bases with no gene match: 6. DNA for the CDR3: TGTGCCAGCAGTCTCTCAGGGGGGATGAACACTGAAGCTTTCTTT. Translated, it gives CASSLSGGMNTEAFF.

The V gene is TRBV4-3, the J gene TRBJ1-2; D is unclear. The germline V gene has CDR1 LGHNA and CDR2 YSLEER. V was shortened by 0 bases and J by 4 bases, with 9 bases between the two germline ends. The CDR3 is made up of 14 amino acids. CDR3 sequence: CASSQDLRGYGYTF. The CDR3 nucleotides read TGCGCCAGCAGCCAAGATCTCAGAGGCTATGGCTACACCTTC.

CDR3 sequence reads: CASSYSPSGGIDTQYF. For the CDR3, the DNA is TGTGCCAGCAGTTACTCGCCGAGCGGGGGAATAGATACGCAGTATTTT. The rearrangement links TRBV6-5 to TRBJ2-3; 8 nucleotides match TRBD2. The CDR3 spans 16 residues. The V segment lost 0 bases and the J segment 5 bases; nucleotides outside the gene matches: 7. Germline values: CDR1 MNHEY, CDR2 SVGAGI.

V usage is TRBV5-1 and J usage is TRBJ2-1; D possibly corresponds to TRBD2 (7 bases). Germline V gene lookup returns CDR1 SGHRS and CDR2 YFSETQ. V lost 2 bases and J lost 2, with 14 bases in between. CDR3 length equals 16 residues. For the CDR3, the DNA is TGCGCCAGCAGCTTCGGTTCCGGGGGGCCCTACAATGAGCAGTTCTTC. It yields the protein CASSFGSGGPYNEQFF.

This clone was detected only a few times. V is TRBV7-9 and J is TRBJ1-1, with D tentatively TRBD1 (6 bases). The CDR3 contains 14 residues. The germline V and J ends were trimmed by 5 bases and 1 base, with 11 bases remaining between them. Germline values: CDR1 SEHNR, CDR2 FQNEAQ (reference sequence). The CDR3 region is CASSGGGQNTEAFF. The CDR3 nucleotides are TGTGCCAGCAGCGGGGGGGGACAGAACACTGAAGCTTTCTTT.

The chain employs TRBV9 and TRBJ1-5; D gene ambiguous. The germline gives CDR1 SGDLS, CDR2 YYNGEE. The CDR3 runs 14 residues. V was clipped by 3 bases and J by 3 bases, with 10 bases between them. CDR3 loop: CASSGGQLNQPQHF. CDR3 bases: TGTGCCAGCAGCGGTGGGCAGCTCAATCAGCCCCAGCATTTT.